The rows below give T cell receptor beta chains drawn from one sample of a study of blood T cells in healthy people across ages. Via MiXCR, TCRdb re-called the 5' RACE reads, giving one row per CDR3 protein. This sample has a few hundred thousand distinct CDR3 sequences; about 49% occur once, and the top ten carry around 53%. The source material was blood. The source is a man between 60 and 75 years old in good health. Each CDR3 is given with its conserved first and last residue. Each record gives: D gene, clone size, J gene, V gene, CDR3 protein, CDR3 DNA. The D gene is left open where the match is weak. Clone size is given for some rows only: seen once, a few or many times, or a class if the clone is expanded.

>-|-|TRBJ2-2|TRBV6-6
CASSYPGMGTGELFF
TGTGCCAGCAGTTACCCAGGCATGGGCACCGGGGAGCTGTTTTTT
>-|once|TRBJ2-3|TRBV24-1
CATSDRGRVGDTQYF
TGTGCCACCAGTGATCGCGGCAGGGTGGGAGATACGCAGTATTTT
>TRBD2|-|TRBJ2-7|TRBV20-1
CSASLLAGGLITYEQYF
TGCAGTGCTAGCCTCCTAGCGGGAGGACTAATAACCTACGAGCAGTACTTC
>-|-|TRBJ1-1|TRBV15
CATSRDGPGLRDEAFF
TGTGCCACCAGCAGAGATGGGCCGGGGTTGAGGGATGAAGCTTTCTTT
>TRBD2|-|TRBJ2-3|TRBV28
CASSTLAPLSTDTQYF
TGTGCCAGCAGTACACTAGCGCCGTTATCCACAGATACGCAGTATTTT
>TRBD1|-|TRBJ1-4|TRBV6-5
CASSSQAPETGNEKLFF
TGTGCCAGCAGTTCCCAGGCACCTGAGACAGGGAACGAAAAACTGTTTTTT
>TRBD1|-|TRBJ2-3|TRBV9
CASSSRTGRDTQYF
TGTGCCAGCAGCTCCCGGACAGGGAGAGATACGCAGTATTTT
>TRBD2|-|TRBJ2-5|TRBV6-4
CASRETSGRRETQYF
TGTGCCAGTCGCGAGACTAGCGGGAGGCGGGAGACCCAGTACTTC
>TRBD1|-|TRBJ1-6|TRBV9
CASSGDSPNSPLHF
TGTGCCAGCAGCGGGGACAGCCCAAATTCACCCCTCCACTTT
>-|-|TRBJ1-4|TRBV27
CASAGDRIYGEKLFF
TGTGCCAGTGCAGGGGATCGTATTTACGGTGAAAAACTGTTTTTT
>TRBD2|many|TRBJ2-1|TRBV20-1
CSAPGVAGYNEQFF
TGCAGTGCTCCCGGGGTAGCGGGATACAATGAGCAGTTCTTC